The clone carrying this TCR beta chain came up many times. Its matching antigen is unknown. The record originates from a study of molecular identifiers for immune sequencing clone quantification. Regarding the study as a whole: Reportedly, one cell's Jurkat TCR RNA was detected within 1,200,000 naive CD8 cells.

CDR1 and CDR2 (germline): DFQATT, SNEGSKA (reference sequence). Germline trimming cut 3 bases from V and 4 bases from J; bases unmatched to any gene: 8. CDR3 size: 16 residues. Naive CD8 sequencing libraries were generated from 20,000 to 1,000,000 sorted cells, with 10%, 30% or 50% RNA as input. MiXCR, run by TCRdb on the PCR reads, gives a single entry per CDR3 protein. The sample has 20,000 to 30,000 distinct CDR3 sequences; approximately 17% are singletons. The J gene is TRBJ2-7, the V gene TRBV20-1; 14 nucleotides line up with TRBD2. The sequenced sample consisted of naive CD8+ T cells from blood, with Jurkat cell RNA spiked in. The subset was: FACS-sorted CD8+CD4-CCR7+CD45RA+ naive T cells. This receptor was obtained from a human donor in good health. Some libraries in this study had Jurkat cell RNA spiked in. The CDR3 region is CSASYGTSGSDYEQYF. CDR3 bases: TGCAGTGCTAGTTACGGGACTAGCGGGAGTGATTACGAGCAGTACTTC.